The clone carrying this T cell receptor beta chain was recorded many times. Its antigen is still unknown. These data belong to a study of neurological immune-mediated disorders. Findings of the study overall: TCR-beta repertoires seemed private in all groups, with no expanded CDR3 amino acid sequences shared.

One entry per CDR3 protein results from TCRdb running MiXCR on the 5' RACE reads. The repertoire has almost 85,000 distinct CDR3 sequences, 2.6% of them found once; the top ten carry roughly 1.2%. The starting material, 2 million PBMCs stored at -80 C, gave rise to the unsorted libraries. The sequence derives from a woman in her 30s with multiple sclerosis. The specimen sequenced was PBMCs.

The DNA of the CDR3 is TGTGCCAGCCTCGGGACTACAAACATTCAGTACTTC. Encoded protein: CASLGTTNIQYF. The chain employs TRBV19 and TRBJ2-4, with TRBD2 matching 7 bases. The CDR3 is 12 amino acids. Germline V CDR1 and CDR2: LNHDA, SQIVND (reference sequence). J was trimmed by 6 bases and V by 9 bases; bases with no gene match: 5. The full variable domain, completed using reference TRBV19 and TRBJ2-4, is DGGITQSPKYLFRKEGQNVTLSCEQNLNHDAMYWYRQDPGQGLRLIYYSQIVNDFQKGDIAEGYSVSREKKESFPLTVTSAQKNPTAFYLCASLGTTNIQYFGAGTRLSVL.